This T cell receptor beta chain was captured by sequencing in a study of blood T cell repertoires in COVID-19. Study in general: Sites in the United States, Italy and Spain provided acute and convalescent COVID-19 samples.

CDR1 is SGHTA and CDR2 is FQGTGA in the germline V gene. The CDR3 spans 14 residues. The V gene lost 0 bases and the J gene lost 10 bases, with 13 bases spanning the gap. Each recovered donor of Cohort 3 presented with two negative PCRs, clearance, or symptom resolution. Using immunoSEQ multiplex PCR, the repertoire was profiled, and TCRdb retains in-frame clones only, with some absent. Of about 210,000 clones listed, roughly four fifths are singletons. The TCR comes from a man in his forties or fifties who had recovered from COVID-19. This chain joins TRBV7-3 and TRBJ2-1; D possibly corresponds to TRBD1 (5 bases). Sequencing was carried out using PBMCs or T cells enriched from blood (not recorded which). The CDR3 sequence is CASSLTSRQPEQFF. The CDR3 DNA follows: TGTGCCAGCAGCTTAACCTCCCGACAGCCAGAGCAGTTCTTC.